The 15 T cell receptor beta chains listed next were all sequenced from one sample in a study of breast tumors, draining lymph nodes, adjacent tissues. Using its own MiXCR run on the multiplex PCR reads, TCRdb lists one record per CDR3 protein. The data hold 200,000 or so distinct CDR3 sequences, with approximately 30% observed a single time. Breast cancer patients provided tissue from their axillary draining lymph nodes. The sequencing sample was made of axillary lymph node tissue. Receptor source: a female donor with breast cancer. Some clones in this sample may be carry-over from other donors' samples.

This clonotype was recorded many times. DNA for the CDR3: TGTGCCAGTAGTATTGCCAACAGGGAATGGGAGACCCAGTACTTC. Its protein product is CASSIANREWETQYF. The chain carries TRBV19 and TRBJ2-5; a weak D match, TRBD1 (6 bases). This CDR3 is 15 amino acids long. V lost 3 bases, J lost 5 bases, and 16 bases lay in between. From germline, CDR1 is LNHDA and CDR2 SQIVND (reference sequence).

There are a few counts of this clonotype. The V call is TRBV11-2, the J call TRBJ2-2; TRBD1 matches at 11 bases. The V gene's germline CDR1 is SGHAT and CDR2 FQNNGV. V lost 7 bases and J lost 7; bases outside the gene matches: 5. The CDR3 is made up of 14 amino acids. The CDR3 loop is CASTTDRGLGELFF. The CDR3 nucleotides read TGTGCCAGCACAACGGACAGGGGGCTCGGGGAGCTGTTTTTT.

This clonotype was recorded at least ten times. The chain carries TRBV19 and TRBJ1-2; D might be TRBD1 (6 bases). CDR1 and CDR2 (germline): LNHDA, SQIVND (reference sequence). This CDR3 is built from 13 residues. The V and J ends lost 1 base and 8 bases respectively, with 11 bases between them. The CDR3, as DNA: TGTGCCAGTAGTATAGGACAGGCAAGAGGCTACACCTTC. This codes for CASSIGQARGYTF. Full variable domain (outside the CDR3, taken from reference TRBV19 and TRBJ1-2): DGGITQSPKYLFRKEGQNVTLSCEQNLNHDAMYWYRQDPGQGLRLIYYSQIVNDFQKGDIAEGYSVSREKKESFPLTVTSAQKNPTAFYLCASSIGQARGYTFGSGTRLTVV.

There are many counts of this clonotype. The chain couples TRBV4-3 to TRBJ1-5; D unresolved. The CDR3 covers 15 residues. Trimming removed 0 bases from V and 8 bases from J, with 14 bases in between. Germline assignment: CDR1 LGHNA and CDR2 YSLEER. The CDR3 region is CASSQDGQSREPQHF. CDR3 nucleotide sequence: TGCGCCAGCAGCCAAGACGGGCAGTCGAGGGAGCCCCAGCATTTT.

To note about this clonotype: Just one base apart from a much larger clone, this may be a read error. Here the CDR3 DNA reads TGCAGTGCCCTGGGTAGCGGATACAATGCGCAGTTCTTC. It yields the protein CSALGSGYNAQFF. The J gene is TRBJ2-1, the V gene TRBV20-1, with D possibly matching TRBD2 (6 bases). Germline V lookup: CDR1 DFQATT, CDR2 SNEGSKA (reference sequence). The CDR3 runs 13 residues.

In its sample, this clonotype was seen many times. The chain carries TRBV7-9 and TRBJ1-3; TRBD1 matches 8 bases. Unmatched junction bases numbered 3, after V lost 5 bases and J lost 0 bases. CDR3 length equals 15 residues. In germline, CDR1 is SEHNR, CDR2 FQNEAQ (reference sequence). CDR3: CASSRTGGSGNTIYF. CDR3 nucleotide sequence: TGTGCCAGCAGCCGTACAGGGGGCTCTGGAAACACCATATATTTT.

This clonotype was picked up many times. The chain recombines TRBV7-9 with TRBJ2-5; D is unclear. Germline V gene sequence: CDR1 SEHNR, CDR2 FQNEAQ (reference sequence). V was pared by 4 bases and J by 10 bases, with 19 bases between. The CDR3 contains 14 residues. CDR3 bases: TGTGCCAGCAGCTCCTGGATATCCCAAAATATCCAGTACTTC. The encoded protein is CASSSWISQNIQYF.

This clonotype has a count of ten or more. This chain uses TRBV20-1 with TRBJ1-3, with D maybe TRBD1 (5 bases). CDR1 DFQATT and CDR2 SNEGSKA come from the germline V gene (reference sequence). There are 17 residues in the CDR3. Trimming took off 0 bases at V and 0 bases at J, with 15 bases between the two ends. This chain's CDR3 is CSARDGGRRFSGNTIYF. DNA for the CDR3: TGCAGTGCTAGAGATGGGGGACGCCGGTTCTCTGGAAACACCATATATTTT.

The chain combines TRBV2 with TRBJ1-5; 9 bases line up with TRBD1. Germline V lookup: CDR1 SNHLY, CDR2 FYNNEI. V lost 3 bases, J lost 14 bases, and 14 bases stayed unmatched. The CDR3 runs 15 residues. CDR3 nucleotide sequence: TGTGCCAGCAGTGAGCGACCGGGACAGGGCCAGTCGGAGCATTTT. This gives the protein CASSERPGQGQSEHF.

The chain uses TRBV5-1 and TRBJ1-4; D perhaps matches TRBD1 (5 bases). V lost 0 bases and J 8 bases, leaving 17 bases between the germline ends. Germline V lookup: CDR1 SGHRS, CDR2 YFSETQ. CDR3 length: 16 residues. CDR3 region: CASSLARTGGSEKLFF. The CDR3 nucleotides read TGCGCCAGCAGCTTGGCTAGGACCGGGGGGAGCGAAAAACTGTTTTTT.

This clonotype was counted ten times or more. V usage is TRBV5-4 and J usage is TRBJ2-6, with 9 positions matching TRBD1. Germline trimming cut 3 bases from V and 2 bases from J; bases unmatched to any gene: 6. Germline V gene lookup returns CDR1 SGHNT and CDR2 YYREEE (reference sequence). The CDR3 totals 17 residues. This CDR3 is CASSSGQGRTGANVLTF. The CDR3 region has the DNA TGTGCCAGCAGCTCGGGACAGGGAAGAACTGGGGCCAACGTCCTGACTTTC.

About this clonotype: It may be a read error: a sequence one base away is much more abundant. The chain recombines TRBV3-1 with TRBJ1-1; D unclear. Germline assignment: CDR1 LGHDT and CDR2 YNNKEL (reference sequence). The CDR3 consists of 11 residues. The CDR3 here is CAGSQDGEAFF. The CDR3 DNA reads TGTGCCGGCAGCCAGGACGGTGAAGCTTTCTTT.

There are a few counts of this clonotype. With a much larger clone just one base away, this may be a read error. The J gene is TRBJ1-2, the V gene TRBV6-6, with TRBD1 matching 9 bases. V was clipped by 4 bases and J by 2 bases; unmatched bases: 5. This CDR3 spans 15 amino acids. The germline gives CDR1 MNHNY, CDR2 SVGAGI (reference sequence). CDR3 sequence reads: CASSSSTGGNYGYTF. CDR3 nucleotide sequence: TGTGCCAGCAGTTCCTCCACAGGGGGCAACTATGGCTACACCTTC.

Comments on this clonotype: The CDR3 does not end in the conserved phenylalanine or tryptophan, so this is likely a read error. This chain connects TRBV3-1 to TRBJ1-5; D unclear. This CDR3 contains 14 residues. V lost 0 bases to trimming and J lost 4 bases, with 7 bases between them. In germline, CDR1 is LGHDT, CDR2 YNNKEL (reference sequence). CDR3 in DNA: TGTGCCAGCAGCCAAGATCTCTCGAATCAGCCCCAGCATTCT. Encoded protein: CASSQDLSNQPQHS.

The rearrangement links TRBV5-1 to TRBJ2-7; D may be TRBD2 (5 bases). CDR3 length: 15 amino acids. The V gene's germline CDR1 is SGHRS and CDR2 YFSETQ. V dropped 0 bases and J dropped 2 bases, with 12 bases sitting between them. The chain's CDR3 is CASSLGLASAYEQYF. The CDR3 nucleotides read TGCGCCAGCAGCTTGGGGCTAGCATCGGCCTACGAGCAGTACTTC.